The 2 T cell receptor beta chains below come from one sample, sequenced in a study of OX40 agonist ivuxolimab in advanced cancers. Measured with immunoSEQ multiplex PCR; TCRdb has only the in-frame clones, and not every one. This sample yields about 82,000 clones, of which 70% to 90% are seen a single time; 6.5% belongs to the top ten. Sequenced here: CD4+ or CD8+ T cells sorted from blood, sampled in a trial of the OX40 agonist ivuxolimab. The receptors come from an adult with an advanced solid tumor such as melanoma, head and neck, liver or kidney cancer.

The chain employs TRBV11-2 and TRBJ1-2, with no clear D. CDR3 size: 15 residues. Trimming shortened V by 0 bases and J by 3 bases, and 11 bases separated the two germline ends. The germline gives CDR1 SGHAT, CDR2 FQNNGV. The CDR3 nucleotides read TGTGCCAGCAGCTTAGATGGGTTCCAGGACTATGGCTACACCTTC. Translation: CASSLDGFQDYGYTF.

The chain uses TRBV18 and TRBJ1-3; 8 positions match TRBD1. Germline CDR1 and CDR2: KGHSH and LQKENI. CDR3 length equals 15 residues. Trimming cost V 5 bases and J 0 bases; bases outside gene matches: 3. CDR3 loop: CASSSTGASGNTIYF. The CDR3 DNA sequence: TGTGCCAGCTCATCGACAGGGGCCTCTGGAAACACCATATATTTT. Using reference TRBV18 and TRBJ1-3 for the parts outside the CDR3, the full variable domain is NAGVMQNPRHLVRRRGQEARLRCSPMKGHSHVYWYRQLPEEGLKFMVYLQKENIIDESGMPKERFSAEFPKEGPSILRIQQVVRGDSAAYFCASSSTGASGNTIYFGEGSWLTVV.